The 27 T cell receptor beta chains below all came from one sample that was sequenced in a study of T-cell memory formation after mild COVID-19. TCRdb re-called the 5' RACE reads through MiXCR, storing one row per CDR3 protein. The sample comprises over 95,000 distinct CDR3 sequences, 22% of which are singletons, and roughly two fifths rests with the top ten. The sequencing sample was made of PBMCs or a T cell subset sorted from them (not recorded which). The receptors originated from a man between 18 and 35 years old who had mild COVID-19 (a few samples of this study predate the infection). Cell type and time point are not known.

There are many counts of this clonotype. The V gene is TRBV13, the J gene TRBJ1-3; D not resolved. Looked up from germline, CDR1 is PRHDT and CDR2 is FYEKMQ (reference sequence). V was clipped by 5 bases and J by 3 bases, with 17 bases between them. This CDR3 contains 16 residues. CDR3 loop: CASSHRPGRIGNTIYF. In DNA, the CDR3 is TGTGCCAGCAGCCACCGCCCAGGACGGATTGGAAACACCATATATTTT. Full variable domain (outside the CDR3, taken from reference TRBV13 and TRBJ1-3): AAGVIQSPRHLIKEKRETATLKCYPIPRHDTVYWYQQGPGQDPQFLISFYEKMQSDKGSIPDRFSAQQFSDYHSELNMSSLELGDSALYFCASSHRPGRIGNTIYFGEGSWLTVV.

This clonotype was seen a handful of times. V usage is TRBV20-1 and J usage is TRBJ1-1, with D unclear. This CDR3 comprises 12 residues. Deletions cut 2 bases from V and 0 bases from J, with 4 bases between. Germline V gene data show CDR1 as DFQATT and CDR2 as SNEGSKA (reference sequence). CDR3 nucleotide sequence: TGCAGTGCTAGACTGGTGAACACTGAAGCTTTCTTT. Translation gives CSARLVNTEAFF.

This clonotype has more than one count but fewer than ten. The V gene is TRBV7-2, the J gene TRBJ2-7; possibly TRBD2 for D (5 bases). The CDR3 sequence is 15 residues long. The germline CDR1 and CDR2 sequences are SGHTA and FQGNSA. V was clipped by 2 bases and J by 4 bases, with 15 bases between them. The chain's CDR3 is CASSLIEGVRYEQYF. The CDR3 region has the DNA TGTGCCAGCAGCTTAATTGAGGGCGTCAGGTACGAGCAGTACTTC.

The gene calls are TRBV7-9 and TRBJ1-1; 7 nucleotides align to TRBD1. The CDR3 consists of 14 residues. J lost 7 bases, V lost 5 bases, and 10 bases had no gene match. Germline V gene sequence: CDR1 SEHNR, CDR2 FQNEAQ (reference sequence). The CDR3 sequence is CASSRSGTDLEAFF. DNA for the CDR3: TGTGCCAGCAGCCGGTCCGGGACAGACCTTGAAGCTTTCTTT.

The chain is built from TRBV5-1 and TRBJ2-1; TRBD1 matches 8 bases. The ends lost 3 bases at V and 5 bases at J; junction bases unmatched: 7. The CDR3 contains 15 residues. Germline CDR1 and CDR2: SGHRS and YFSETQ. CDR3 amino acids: CASSSYPDRDNEQFF. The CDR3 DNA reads TGCGCCAGCAGCTCCTATCCGGACAGGGACAATGAGCAGTTCTTC. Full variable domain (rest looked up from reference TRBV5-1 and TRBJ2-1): KAGVTQTPRYLIKTRGQQVTLSCSPISGHRSVSWYQQTPGQGLQFLFEYFSETQRNKGNFPGRFSGRQFSNSRSEMNVSTLELGDSALYLCASSSYPDRDNEQFFGPGTRLTVL.

This CDR3 reads CAAGTTGEAFF. DNA of the CDR3: TGTGCCGCGGGGACAACGGGAGAAGCTTTCTTT. The rearrangement links TRBV6-2 or TRBV6-3 to TRBJ1-1, with D perhaps matching TRBD1 (6 bases). This CDR3 is 11 amino acids long. V lost 11 bases, J lost 8 bases, and 15 bases lay in between. From germline, CDR1 is MNHEY and CDR2 SVGEGT.

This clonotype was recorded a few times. In DNA, the CDR3 is TGCGCCAGCAGCCCCCGGGACCTTGGGGCCTACGAGCAGTACTTC. Translated, it gives CASSPRDLGAYEQYF. The rearrangement uses TRBV4-1 and TRBJ2-7; tentatively, D is TRBD1 or TRBD2 (5 bases each). Trimming stripped 4 bases from V and 2 bases from J, with 15 bases between. The germline gives CDR1 MGHRA, CDR2 YSYEKL. The CDR3 loop spans 15 amino acids.

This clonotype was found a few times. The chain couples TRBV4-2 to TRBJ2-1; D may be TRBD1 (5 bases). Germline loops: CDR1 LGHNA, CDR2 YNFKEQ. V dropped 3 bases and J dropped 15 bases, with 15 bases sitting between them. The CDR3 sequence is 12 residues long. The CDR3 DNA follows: TGTGCCAGCAGCCAGGGGCCTGGACCTCGGTTCTTC. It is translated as CASSQGPGPRFF.

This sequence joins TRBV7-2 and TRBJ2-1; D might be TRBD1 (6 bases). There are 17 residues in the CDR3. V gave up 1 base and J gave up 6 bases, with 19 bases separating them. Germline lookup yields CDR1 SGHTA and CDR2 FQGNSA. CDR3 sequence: CASSLGVGAGRGNEQFF. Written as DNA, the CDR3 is TGTGCCAGCAGCTTAGGGGTGGGGGCTGGCCGGGGCAATGAGCAGTTCTTC.

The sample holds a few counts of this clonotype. The CDR3 loop reads CASSLAGGEMYEQYF. The CDR3 bases are TGTGCCAGCAGCTTAGCCGGGGGGGAAATGTACGAGCAGTACTTC. This chain links TRBV7-6 with TRBJ2-7; 8 bases are shared with TRBD2. CDR3 size: 15 residues. Germline-derived CDR1 and CDR2 are SGHVS and FNYEAQ. The V segment lost 0 bases and the J segment 4 bases; nucleotides outside the gene matches: 5.

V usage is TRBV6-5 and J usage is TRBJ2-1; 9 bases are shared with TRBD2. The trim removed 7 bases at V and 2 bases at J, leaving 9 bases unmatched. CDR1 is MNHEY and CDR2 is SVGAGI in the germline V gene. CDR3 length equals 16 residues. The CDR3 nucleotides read TGTGCCAGCACCCCGACGGCTAGCGGGGCCTACAATGAGCAGTTCTTC. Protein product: CASTPTASGAYNEQFF.

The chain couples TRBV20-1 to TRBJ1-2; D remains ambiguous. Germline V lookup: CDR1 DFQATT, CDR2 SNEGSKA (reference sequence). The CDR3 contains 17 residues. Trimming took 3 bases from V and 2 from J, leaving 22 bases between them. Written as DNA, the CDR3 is TGCAGTGCTAGGGCTAGGGAGGTTATCCTATGGAACTATGGCTACACCTTC. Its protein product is CSARAREVILWNYGYTF.

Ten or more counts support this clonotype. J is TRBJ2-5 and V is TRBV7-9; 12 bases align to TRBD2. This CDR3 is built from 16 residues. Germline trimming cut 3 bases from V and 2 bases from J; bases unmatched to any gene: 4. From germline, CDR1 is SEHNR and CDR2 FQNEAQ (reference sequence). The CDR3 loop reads CASSFLTSGGQETQYF. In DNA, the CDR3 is TGTGCCAGCAGCTTCCTGACTAGCGGGGGACAAGAGACCCAGTACTTC.

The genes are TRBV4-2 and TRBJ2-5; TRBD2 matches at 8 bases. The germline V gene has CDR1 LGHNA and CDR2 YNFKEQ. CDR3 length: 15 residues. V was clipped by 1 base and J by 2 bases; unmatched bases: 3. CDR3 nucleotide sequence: TGTGCCAGCAGCCAAGCCGAGCGGGGGCAAGAGACCCAGTACTTC. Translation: CASSQAERGQETQYF.

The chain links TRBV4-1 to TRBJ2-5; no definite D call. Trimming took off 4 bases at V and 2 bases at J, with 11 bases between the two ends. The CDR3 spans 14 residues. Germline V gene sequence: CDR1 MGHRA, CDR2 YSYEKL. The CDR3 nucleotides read TGCGCCAGCAGCCCTCCGTTGGCACAAGAGACCCAGTACTTC. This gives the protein CASSPPLAQETQYF.

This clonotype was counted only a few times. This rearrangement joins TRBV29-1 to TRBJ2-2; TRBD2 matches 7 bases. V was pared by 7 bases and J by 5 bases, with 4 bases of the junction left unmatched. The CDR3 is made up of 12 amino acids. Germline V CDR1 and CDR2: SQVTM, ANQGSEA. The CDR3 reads CSGRGGTGELFF. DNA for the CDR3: TGCAGCGGCCGGGGAGGGACCGGGGAGCTGTTTTTT.

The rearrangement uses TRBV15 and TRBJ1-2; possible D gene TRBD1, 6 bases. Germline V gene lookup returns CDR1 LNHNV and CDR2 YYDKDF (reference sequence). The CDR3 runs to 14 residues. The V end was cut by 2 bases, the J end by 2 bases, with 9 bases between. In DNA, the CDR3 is TGTGCCACCAGCAGAAAGGACAGAAACTATGGCTACACCTTC. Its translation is CATSRKDRNYGYTF.

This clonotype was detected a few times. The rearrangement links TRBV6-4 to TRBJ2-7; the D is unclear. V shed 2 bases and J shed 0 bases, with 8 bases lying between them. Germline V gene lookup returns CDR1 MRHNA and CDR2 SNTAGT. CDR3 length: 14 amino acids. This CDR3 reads CASSDQGYSYEQYV. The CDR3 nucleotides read TGTGCCAGCAGTGACCAAGGGTACTCCTACGAGCAGTACGTC.

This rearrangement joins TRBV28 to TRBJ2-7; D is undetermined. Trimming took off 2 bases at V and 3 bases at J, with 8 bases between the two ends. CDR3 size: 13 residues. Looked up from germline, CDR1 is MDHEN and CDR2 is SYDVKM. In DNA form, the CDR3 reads TGTGCCAGCAGTTTACGGCTCAGCTACGAGCAGTACGTC. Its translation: CASSLRLSYEQYV.

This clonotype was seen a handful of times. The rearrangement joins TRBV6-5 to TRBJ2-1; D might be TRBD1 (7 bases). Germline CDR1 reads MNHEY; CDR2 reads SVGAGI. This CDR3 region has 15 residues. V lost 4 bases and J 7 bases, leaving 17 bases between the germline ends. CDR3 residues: CASSSHAGQKNEQFF. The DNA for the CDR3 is TGTGCCAGCAGTTCCCACGCGGGACAGAAGAATGAGCAGTTCTTC.

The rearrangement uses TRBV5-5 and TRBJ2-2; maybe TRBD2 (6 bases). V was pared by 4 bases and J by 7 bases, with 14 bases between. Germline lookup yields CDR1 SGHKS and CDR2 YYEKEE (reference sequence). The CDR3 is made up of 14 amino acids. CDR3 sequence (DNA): TGTGCCAGCAGCCCCGGGCCGCGGGGCGGGGAGCTGTTTTTT. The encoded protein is CASSPGPRGGELFF.

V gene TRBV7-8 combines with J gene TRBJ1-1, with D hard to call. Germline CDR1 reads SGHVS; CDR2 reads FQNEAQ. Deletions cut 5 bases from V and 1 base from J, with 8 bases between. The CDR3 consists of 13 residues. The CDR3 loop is CASSSRSNTEAFF. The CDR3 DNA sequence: TGTGCCAGCAGCAGCCGATCGAACACTGAAGCTTTCTTT.

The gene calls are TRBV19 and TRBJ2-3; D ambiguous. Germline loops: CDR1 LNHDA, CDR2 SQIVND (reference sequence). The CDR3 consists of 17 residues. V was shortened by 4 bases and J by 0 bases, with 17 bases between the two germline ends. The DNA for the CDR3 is TGTGCCAGTAGTACCCCGGACGGATTCCCTAGCACAGATACGCAGTATTTT. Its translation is CASSTPDGFPSTDTQYF.

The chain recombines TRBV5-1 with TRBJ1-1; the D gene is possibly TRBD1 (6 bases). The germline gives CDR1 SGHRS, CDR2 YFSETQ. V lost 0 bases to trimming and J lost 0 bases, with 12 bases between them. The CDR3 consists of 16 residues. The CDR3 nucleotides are TGCGCCAGCAGCTTGGGTCGGGGGCTGATGAACACTGAAGCTTTCTTT. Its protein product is CASSLGRGLMNTEAFF.

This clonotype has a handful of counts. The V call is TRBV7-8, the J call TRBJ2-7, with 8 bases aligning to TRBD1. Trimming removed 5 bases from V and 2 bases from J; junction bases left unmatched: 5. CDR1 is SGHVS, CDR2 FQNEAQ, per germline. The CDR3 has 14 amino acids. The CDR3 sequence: CASSPQGETYEQYF. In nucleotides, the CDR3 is TGTGCCAGCAGCCCACAGGGGGAAACCTACGAGCAGTACTTC.

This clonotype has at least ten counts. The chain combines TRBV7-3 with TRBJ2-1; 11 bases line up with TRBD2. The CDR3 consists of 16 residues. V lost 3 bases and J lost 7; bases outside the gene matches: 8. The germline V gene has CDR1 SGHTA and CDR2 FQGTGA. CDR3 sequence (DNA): TGTGCCAGCAGCTTTGGACCCGGACTAGCGGGTAATGAGCAGTTCTTC. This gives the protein CASSFGPGLAGNEQFF.

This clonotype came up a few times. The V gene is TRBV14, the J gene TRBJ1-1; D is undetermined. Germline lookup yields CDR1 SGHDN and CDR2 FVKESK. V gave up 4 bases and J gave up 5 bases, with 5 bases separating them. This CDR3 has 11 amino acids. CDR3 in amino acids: CASSLMTEAFF. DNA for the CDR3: TGTGCCAGCAGCCTGATGACTGAAGCTTTCTTT.